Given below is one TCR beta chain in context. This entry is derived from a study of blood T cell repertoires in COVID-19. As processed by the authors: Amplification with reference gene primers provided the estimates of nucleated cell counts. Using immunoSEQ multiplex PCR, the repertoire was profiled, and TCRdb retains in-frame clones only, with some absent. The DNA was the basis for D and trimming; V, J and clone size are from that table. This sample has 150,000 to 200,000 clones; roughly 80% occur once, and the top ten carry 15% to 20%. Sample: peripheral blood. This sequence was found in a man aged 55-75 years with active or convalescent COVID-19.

The CDR3 coding sequence is TGTGCCAGCAGCTTAGGGGCCGGATTTAACACCGGGGAGCTGTTTTTT. This translates into CASSLGAGFNTGELFF. The chain couples TRBV7-8 to TRBJ2-2; no firm D call. V was shortened by 1 base and J by 2 bases, with 11 bases between the two germline ends. In germline, CDR1 is SGHVS, CDR2 FQNEAQ. This CDR3 comprises 16 residues.